These 15 T cell receptor beta chains were sequenced from one sample in a study of T-cell memory formation after mild COVID-19. TCRdb fed the 5' RACE reads into MiXCR, producing one record per CDR3 protein. This table holds about 340,000 distinct CDR3 sequences, more than 15% found once. Sequenced material: PBMCs or a T cell subset sorted from them (not recorded which). The receptors come from a young man who had mild COVID-19 (a few samples of this study predate the infection). Cell type and time point are not known.

The chain is built from TRBV4-1 and TRBJ1-1; D is possibly TRBD1 (6 bases). The V end was cut by 3 bases, the J end by 2 bases, with 10 bases between. Germline V lookup: CDR1 MGHRA, CDR2 YSYEKL. The CDR3 runs to 14 residues. Here the CDR3 DNA reads TGCGCCAGCAGCCACGCGGGGGCTAACACTGAAGCTTTCTTT. Encoded protein: CASSHAGANTEAFF.

This clonotype came up many times. This chain links TRBV5-1 with TRBJ2-4, with D perhaps matching TRBD2 (6 bases). From germline, CDR1 is SGHRS and CDR2 YFSETQ. V was clipped by 0 bases and J by 6 bases, with 10 bases between them. This CDR3 is built from 14 residues. CDR3 sequence (DNA): TGCGCCAGCAGCTTGGACGGGGGATTAAACATTCAGTACTTC. Translating it yields CASSLDGGLNIQYF. The variable domain in full, completed from reference TRBV5-1 and TRBJ2-4, reads KAGVTQTPRYLIKTRGQQVTLSCSPISGHRSVSWYQQTPGQGLQFLFEYFSETQRNKGNFPGRFSGRQFSNSRSEMNVSTLELGDSALYLCASSLDGGLNIQYFGAGTRLSVL.

The chain has TRBV4-1 and TRBJ1-2; the D is unclear. The CDR3 length is 12 residues. Germline V gene lookup returns CDR1 MGHRA and CDR2 YSYEKL. V was trimmed by 0 bases and J by 10 bases, leaving 9 bases between them. The CDR3 bases are TGCGCCAGCAGCCAAGACGTGAGAGCCTACACCTTC. Its translation is CASSQDVRAYTF.

V and J are TRBV5-6 and TRBJ1-6, with 7 bases fitting TRBD1. The CDR3 is 14 amino acids. Germline loops: CDR1 SGHDT, CDR2 YYEEEE. The V and J ends lost 5 bases and 8 bases, in that order; junction bases with no gene match: 7. CDR3 DNA sequence: TGTGCCAGCAGAAAGTACAGGGGTTATTCACCCCTCCACTTT. It codes for CASRKYRGYSPLHF.

This clonotype has only a few counts. V gene TRBV6-5 combines with J gene TRBJ2-7; possibly TRBD1 or TRBD2 for D (6 bases each). The length of the CDR3 is 14 residues. The V and J ends lost 8 bases and 3 bases respectively, with 17 bases between them. Germline V gene lookup returns CDR1 MNHEY and CDR2 SVGAGI. Here the CDR3 DNA reads TGTGCCAGCGGATCGCGGGACATATACTACGAGCAGTACTTC. The encoded protein is CASGSRDIYYEQYF.

In this sample, this clonotype turned up a few times. This chain connects TRBV5-1 to TRBJ2-2; D is unresolved. This CDR3 has 11 amino acids. Trimming left V 5 bases short and J 6 bases short, with 5 bases between. Germline V gene sequence: CDR1 SGHRS, CDR2 YFSETQ. The DNA for the CDR3 is TGCGCCAGCAGGTACGCCGGGGAGCTGTTTTTT. This translates into CASRYAGELFF.

V and J are TRBV5-1 and TRBJ2-3; 7 nucleotides align to TRBD1. V shed 0 bases, J shed 0 bases, and the junction held 4 bases outside the gene matches. Germline V gene data show CDR1 as SGHRS and CDR2 as YFSETQ. The CDR3 is 16 amino acids. Here the CDR3 reads CASSLAGTVSTDTQYF. Here the CDR3 DNA reads TGCGCCAGCAGCTTGGCCGGGACAGTTAGCACAGATACGCAGTATTTT.

The chain has TRBV4-1 and TRBJ2-5; possible D gene TRBD1, 6 bases. V lost 3 bases and J 2 bases, leaving 10 bases between the germline ends. This CDR3 contains 14 residues. The germline CDR1 and CDR2 sequences are MGHRA and YSYEKL. The CDR3 bases are TGCGCCAGCAGCCAGCCCACAGGGCAAGAGACCCAGTACTTC. Protein sequence: CASSQPTGQETQYF.

This clonotype was detected many times. The J gene is TRBJ2-3, the V gene TRBV2, with D possibly matching TRBD2 (5 bases). This CDR3 has 14 residues. The ends were cut back, 3 bases at V and 0 bases at J, with 7 bases in the middle. Germline loops: CDR1 SNHLY, CDR2 FYNNEI. CDR3 sequence (DNA): TGTGCCAGCAGTGAGGGCGGGAGCACAGATACGCAGTATTTT. It codes for CASSEGGSTDTQYF.

The rearrangement joins TRBV20-1 to TRBJ2-1, with D tentatively TRBD2 (6 bases). The CDR3 extends over 15 amino acids. V was trimmed by 6 bases and J by 6 bases, leaving 21 bases between them. Germline CDR1 reads DFQATT; CDR2 reads SNEGSKA (reference sequence). CDR3 nucleotide sequence: TGCAGTGCACTTAAGGGAGTAGCGGAGCGCAATGAGCAGTTCTTC. Its protein is CSALKGVAERNEQFF.

This clonotype was found a few times. J is TRBJ2-3 and V is TRBV12-3 or TRBV12-4; 10 bases line up with TRBD2. V lost 6 bases to trimming and J lost 0 bases; unmatched junction nucleotides: 18. The CDR3 has 20 amino acids. CDR3 DNA: TGTGCCAGCAGGCGCATTACGAGGGGACTAGCGATAGCTAGCACAGATACGCAGTATTTT. Its translation: CASRRITRGLAIASTDTQYF.

This clonotype came up many times. The chain links TRBV5-1 to TRBJ1-1; 11 bases are shared with TRBD1. Germline V gene lookup returns CDR1 SGHRS and CDR2 YFSETQ. J lost 10 bases, V lost 0 bases, and 2 bases had no gene match. The CDR3 contains 13 residues. CDR3 protein: CASSLGDRGSAFF. The CDR3 region has the DNA TGCGCCAGCAGCTTGGGGGACAGGGGGTCAGCTTTCTTT.

V usage is TRBV5-5 and J usage is TRBJ2-3; maybe TRBD1 (5 bases). The V end was cut by 4 bases, the J end by 3 bases, with 15 bases between. The CDR3 extends over 15 amino acids. The germline V gene encodes CDR1 SGHKS and CDR2 YYEKEE (reference sequence). The CDR3 reads CASSPSSGYTDTQYF. The CDR3, as DNA: TGTGCCAGCAGCCCATCGTCAGGGTATACAGATACGCAGTATTTT.

The J gene is TRBJ2-7, the V gene TRBV6-2 or TRBV6-3, with a weak D call TRBD1 (6 bases). Germline V lookup: CDR1 MNHEY, CDR2 SVGEGT. V was pared by 6 bases and J by 0 bases, with 12 bases between. This CDR3 comprises 14 residues. In DNA, the CDR3 is TGTGCCAGCAGAAGGCAGGGGAGCTCCTACGAGCAGTACGTC. Translating gives CASRRQGSSYEQYV.

The chain links TRBV5-5 to TRBJ1-2; 11 nucleotides align to TRBD1. Germline V gene sequence: CDR1 SGHKS, CDR2 YYEKEE (reference sequence). V lost 5 bases to trimming and J lost 4 bases; unmatched junction nucleotides: 10. This CDR3 is built from 16 residues. CDR3 in DNA: TGTGCCAGCAGTTTTACCGGGACAGGGGGGATCTATGGCTACACCTTC. This translates into CASSFTGTGGIYGYTF.